One sample yielded the 23 T cell receptor beta chains listed below, sequenced in a study of metastatic and nonmetastatic thyroid tumors. No treatment of any kind had been given to any patient before thyroid surgery. TCRdb reanalyzed the PCR reads with MiXCR. The sample has about 93,000 clones; 8.6% are singletons. Sequenced input: blood. All receptors come from a female donor with papillary thyroid cancer or a benign thyroid nodule (not recorded which). Some clones in this sample may be carry-over from other donors' samples.

There are many counts of this clone. The J gene is TRBJ2-3, the V gene TRBV6-4, with TRBD1 identical over 10 bases. The length of the CDR3 is 15 residues. Trimming took 3 bases from V and 4 from J; bases not matched to a gene: 4. Germline CDR1 is MRHNA and CDR2 is SNTAGT. The CDR3 region is CASSEDRGRADTQYF. The CDR3 coding sequence is TGTGCCAGCAGTGAGGACAGGGGGAGGGCAGATACGCAGTATTTT.

A note on this clone: This clone may be a read error of a much larger clone one base away. The V gene is TRBV28, the J gene TRBJ2-5; a weak D match, TRBD1 (5 bases). V lost 2 bases to trimming and J lost 5 bases, with 18 bases between them. This CDR3 contains 16 residues. CDR1 is MDHEN and CDR2 is SYDVKM in the germline V gene. CDR3 nucleotide sequence: TGTGCCAGCAGTTTAAACGCCGAAGGGGTAGGTGAGACCCAGTACTTC. Amino acids: CASSLNAEGVGETQYF.

The sample holds a few counts of this clone. The chain is built from TRBV3-1 and TRBJ2-5; 14 bases are shared with TRBD2. CDR3 length: 18 amino acids. Germline trimming cut 6 bases from V and 2 bases from J; bases unmatched to any gene: 11. Germline CDR1 and CDR2: LGHDT and YNNKEL (reference sequence). The CDR3 protein is CASSPGLTSGGEQETQYF. CDR3 DNA: TGTGCCAGCAGTCCAGGGTTGACTAGCGGGGGGGAACAAGAGACCCAGTACTTC.

This clone was observed once. This rearrangement joins TRBV20-1 to TRBJ1-5, with 8 bases lining up with TRBD1. V was clipped by 6 bases and J by 4 bases; unmatched bases: 5. The length of the CDR3 is 13 residues. The germline CDR1 and CDR2 sequences are DFQATT and SNEGSKA (reference sequence). The CDR3 coding sequence is TGCAGTGCCCTGGACAGGGAAAATCAGCCCCAGCATTTT. Protein sequence: CSALDRENQPQHF.

There are a few counts of this clone. V and J are TRBV5-1 and TRBJ1-1; D unresolved. Germline CDR1 and CDR2: SGHRS and YFSETQ. The V gene lost 1 base and the J gene lost 10 bases, with 20 bases spanning the gap. This CDR3 comprises 15 residues. The CDR3 loop reads CASSLSELQTVGAFF. The CDR3 region has the DNA TGCGCCAGCAGCTTGAGTGAGTTGCAGACGGTCGGAGCTTTCTTT.

This clone was found many times. This chain uses TRBV3-1 with TRBJ2-3, with no clear D. The germline V gene encodes CDR1 LGHDT and CDR2 YNNKEL (reference sequence). V was shortened by 1 base and J by 2 bases, with 10 bases between the two germline ends. CDR3 length: 15 residues. CDR3 in DNA: TGTGCCAGCAGCCAAGTAACGGACCTCACAGATACGCAGTATTTT. It encodes CASSQVTDLTDTQYF.

The table lists this clone with many counts. The CDR3 region is CASSLAQGANYGYTF. CDR3 coding DNA: TGCGCCAGCAGCTTGGCCCAGGGGGCTAACTATGGCTACACCTTC. This chain joins TRBV5-1 and TRBJ1-2, with 7 bases lining up with TRBD1. The CDR3 runs 15 residues. V trimming: 0 bases; J trimming: 0 bases; junction bases outside the gene matches: 2. CDR1 is SGHRS and CDR2 is YFSETQ in the germline V gene.

Note on this clone: A much larger clone sits a single nucleotide away, making a read error possible. Other DNA sequences within the sample encode an identical CDR3. This chain connects TRBV12-3 or TRBV12-4 to TRBJ2-5; 9 nucleotides agree with TRBD2. CDR3 length equals 15 residues. J lost 5 bases, V lost 3 bases, and 7 bases had no gene match. CDR3 nucleotides: TGTGCCAGCAGTTTGGGACTAGCTGGCGGGGAGACCCAGTACTTC. As protein: CASSLGLAGGETQYF.

This clone was counted ten times or more. The J gene is TRBJ1-1, the V gene TRBV9, with D possibly matching TRBD1 (5 bases). Trimming removed 0 bases at V and 4 bases at J, with 13 bases between. Per the germline V gene, CDR1 is SGDLS and CDR2 is YYNGEE. The CDR3 extends over 15 amino acids. The CDR3 loop is CASSVVEGRGTEAFF. The CDR3 region has the DNA TGTGCCAGCAGCGTAGTTGAGGGGCGCGGCACTGAAGCTTTCTTT. The full variable domain, its missing parts supplied by reference TRBV9 and TRBJ1-1, is DSGVTQTPKHLITATGQRVTLRCSPRSGDLSVYWYQQSLDQGLQFLIQYYNGEERAKGNILERFSAQQFPDLHSELNLSSLELGDSALYFCASSVVEGRGTEAFFGQGTRLTVV.

There are many counts of this clone. The chain carries TRBV3-1 and TRBJ2-2; tentatively, D is TRBD1 (5 bases). This CDR3 has 13 residues. Trimming left V 1 base short and J 7 bases short, with 7 bases between. The germline V gene encodes CDR1 LGHDT and CDR2 YNNKEL (reference sequence). The CDR3 here is CASSQGTIGELFF. The CDR3 DNA follows: TGTGCCAGCAGCCAAGGGACAATCGGGGAGCTGTTTTTT.

This clone turned up a few times. This sequence may be a read error, since a much larger clone differs from it by one base. The J gene is TRBJ2-6, the V gene TRBV6-1, with 10 bases matching TRBD1. The J segment lost 0 bases and the V segment lost 7 bases, leaving 3 bases of the junction unmatched. This CDR3 contains 16 residues. Germline CDR1 is MNHNS and CDR2 is SASEGT. The DNA of the CDR3 is TGTGCCAGCATACGGACAGGGGGCTCTGGGGCCAACGTCCTGACTTTC. Encoded protein: CASIRTGGSGANVLTF.

A few counts support this clone. One end of the junction is discordant with germline, which a read error may explain. The V call is TRBV28, the J call TRBJ1-5, with 7 bases lining up with TRBD1. The CDR3 has 16 residues. Germline values: CDR1 MDHEN, CDR2 SYDVKM. The CDR3 sequence: CASSLLNRGSNRPQHF. CDR3 in DNA: TGTGCCAGCAGTTTGTTGAACAGGGGAAGCAATCGGCCCCAGCATTTT.

The table lists this clone with many counts. V usage is TRBV20-1 and J usage is TRBJ2-1, with 9 bases fitting TRBD1. V shed 1 base, J shed 6 bases, and the junction held 19 bases outside the gene matches. Per germline, CDR1 DFQATT and CDR2 SNEGSKA (reference sequence). This CDR3 is 19 amino acids long. The CDR3, as DNA: TGCAGTGCTAGAGGTTGGGGACAGGGTACCTCTTCCAGGGTCAATGAGCAGTTCTTC. Residues: CSARGWGQGTSSRVNEQFF.

This clone was seen more than once but under ten times. The chain employs TRBV6-1 and TRBJ2-7; 7 bases line up with TRBD1. Germline V gives CDR1 MNHNS, CDR2 SASEGT. Unmatched junction bases numbered 4, after V lost 2 bases and J lost 0 bases. The CDR3 loop spans 15 amino acids. CDR3 coding DNA: TGTGCCAGCAGTGAATCAGGGGGACCCTCCTACGAGCAGTACTTC. Translated: CASSESGGPSYEQYF.

The sample holds many counts of this clone. The chain employs TRBV19 and TRBJ2-5; 10 bases are a match to TRBD1. Germline CDR1 is LNHDA and CDR2 is SQIVND (reference sequence). This CDR3 contains 14 residues. J lost 5 bases, V lost 4 bases, and 4 bases had no gene match. The CDR3 is CASSKGQGGETQYF. Written as DNA, the CDR3 is TGTGCCAGTAGTAAAGGACAGGGGGGGGAGACCCAGTACTTC.

The table lists this clone with many counts. This sequence joins TRBV7-9 and TRBJ1-6, with D perhaps TRBD1 (5 bases). Trimming left V 7 bases short and J 10 bases short, with 17 bases between. The CDR3 extends over 14 amino acids. Germline V gives CDR1 SEHNR, CDR2 FQNEAQ (reference sequence). This CDR3 reads CASNQNGGDSPLHF. The CDR3, as DNA: TGTGCCAGCAATCAAAACGGGGGGGACTCACCCCTCCACTTT.

This clone was seen a single time. At one boundary the junction diverges from the germline segment, which might be a read error. The chain recombines TRBV19 with TRBJ2-1, with 8 bases identical to TRBD2. CDR1 is LNHDA, CDR2 SQIVND, per germline (reference sequence). The CDR3 contains 15 residues. Here the CDR3 reads CAGSIAGGGPNEQFF. The CDR3 bases are TGTGCCGGTAGTATAGCCGGGGGGGGGCCCAATGAGCAGTTCTTC.

The chain couples TRBV5-1 to TRBJ1-5; the D is unclear. Germline CDR1 and CDR2: SGHRS and YFSETQ. This CDR3 is built from 14 residues. V was shortened by 7 bases and J by 1 base, with 12 bases between the two germline ends. CDR3 region: CASAEGGSNQPQHF. CDR3 in DNA: TGCGCCAGCGCCGAAGGTGGAAGCAATCAGCCCCAGCATTTT. Full variable domain (missing parts from reference TRBV5-1 and TRBJ1-5): KAGVTQTPRYLIKTRGQQVTLSCSPISGHRSVSWYQQTPGQGLQFLFEYFSETQRNKGNFPGRFSGRQFSNSRSEMNVSTLELGDSALYLCASAEGGSNQPQHFGDGTRLSIL.

Comments on this clone: A much larger clone differs from this one at a single base, so this may be a read error. This chain links TRBV6-1 with TRBJ2-5; D uncertain. V was clipped by 6 bases and J by 5 bases, with 19 bases between them. The germline CDR1 and CDR2 sequences are MNHNS and SASEGT. CDR3 length equals 15 residues. The CDR3 DNA sequence: TGTGCCAGCAGCCCCCGGGCCTCCTCCCTGGAGACCCAGTACTTC. This gives the protein CASSPRASSLETQYF.

This clone was observed at least ten times. V and J are TRBV5-1 and TRBJ2-6; no definite D call. The ends were cut back, 1 base at V and 2 bases at J, with 7 bases in the middle. Germline V lookup: CDR1 SGHRS, CDR2 YFSETQ. The CDR3 is 15 amino acids. In DNA form, the CDR3 reads TGCGCCAGCAGCTTGAGCACTACTGGGGCCAACGTCCTGACTTTC. It codes for CASSLSTTGANVLTF.

The sample holds a few counts of this clone. A much larger clone lies a single base off, so this may be a read error. V is TRBV7-6 and J is TRBJ2-2; 7 bases align to TRBD1. The CDR3 has 15 amino acids. Germline CDR1 is SGHVS and CDR2 is FNYEAQ. CDR3 DNA: TGTGCCAGCAGCTTAGCCCGGGACAGCACCGTGGAGCTGTTTTTT. It is translated as CASSLARDSTVELFF.

The genes are TRBV9 and TRBJ1-2; 8 positions agree with TRBD1. This CDR3 region has 14 residues. The germline V gene has CDR1 SGDLS and CDR2 YYNGEE. With V trimmed by 4 bases and J by 3 bases, 5 bases remained unmatched. The DNA of the CDR3 is TGTGCCAGCAGCACCAGGACAGGGTACTATGGCTACACCTTC. Protein sequence: CASSTRTGYYGYTF.

This clone came up many times. The chain couples TRBV28 to TRBJ1-4; maybe TRBD1 (5 bases). The CDR3 loop spans 15 amino acids. Trimming stripped 6 bases from V and 8 bases from J, with 19 bases between. CDR1 and CDR2 from the germline V gene are MDHEN and SYDVKM. Here the CDR3 DNA reads TGTGCCAGCAGAACCGGGACTCCCTCTCGGGAAAAACTGTTTTTT. Encoded protein: CASRTGTPSREKLFF.